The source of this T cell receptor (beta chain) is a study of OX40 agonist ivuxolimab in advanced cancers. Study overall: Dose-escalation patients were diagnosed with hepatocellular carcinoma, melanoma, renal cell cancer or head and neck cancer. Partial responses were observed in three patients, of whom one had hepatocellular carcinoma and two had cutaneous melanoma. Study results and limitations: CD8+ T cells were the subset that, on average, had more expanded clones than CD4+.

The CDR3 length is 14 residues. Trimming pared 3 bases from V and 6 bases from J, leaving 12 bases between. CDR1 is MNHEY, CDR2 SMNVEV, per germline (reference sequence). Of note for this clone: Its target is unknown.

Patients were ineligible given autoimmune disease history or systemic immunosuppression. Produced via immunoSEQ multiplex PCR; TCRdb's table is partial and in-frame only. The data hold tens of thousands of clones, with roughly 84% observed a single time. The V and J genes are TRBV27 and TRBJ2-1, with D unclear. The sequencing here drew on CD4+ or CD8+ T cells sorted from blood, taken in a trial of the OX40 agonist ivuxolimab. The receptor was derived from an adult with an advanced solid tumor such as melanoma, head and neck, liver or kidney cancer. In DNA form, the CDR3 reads TGTGCCAGCAGTTTGGTTACTCCCATCAATGAGCAGTTCTTC. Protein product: CASSLVTPINEQFF.